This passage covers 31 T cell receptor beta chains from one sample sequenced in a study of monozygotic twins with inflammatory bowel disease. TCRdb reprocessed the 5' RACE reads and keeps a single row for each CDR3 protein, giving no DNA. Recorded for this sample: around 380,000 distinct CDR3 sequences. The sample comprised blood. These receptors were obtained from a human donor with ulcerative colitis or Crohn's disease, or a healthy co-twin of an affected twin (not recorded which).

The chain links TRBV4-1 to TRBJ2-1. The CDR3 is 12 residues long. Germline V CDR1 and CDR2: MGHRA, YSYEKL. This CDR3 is CASSQWGNEQFF.

The CDR3 here is CASSEEGRTGWLSNQPQHF. This chain joins TRBV11-2 and TRBJ1-5; the TCRdb call, TRBD1, lacks DNA for checking. The CDR3 runs to 19 residues. Germline V CDR1 and CDR2: SGHAT, FQNNGV.

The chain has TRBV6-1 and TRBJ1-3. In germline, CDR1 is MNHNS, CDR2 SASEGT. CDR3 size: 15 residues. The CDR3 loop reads CASSSLKSSGNTIYF.

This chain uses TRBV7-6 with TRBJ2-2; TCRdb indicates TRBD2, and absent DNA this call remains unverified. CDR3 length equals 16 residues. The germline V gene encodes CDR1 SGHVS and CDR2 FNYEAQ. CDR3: CASSLGAGRDTGELFF. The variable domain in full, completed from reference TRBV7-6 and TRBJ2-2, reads GAGVSQSPRYKVTKRGQDVALRCDPISGHVSLYWYRQALGQGPEFLTYFNYEAQQDKSGLPNDRFSAERPEGSISTLTIQRTEQRDSAMYRCASSLGAGRDTGELFFGEGSRLTVL.

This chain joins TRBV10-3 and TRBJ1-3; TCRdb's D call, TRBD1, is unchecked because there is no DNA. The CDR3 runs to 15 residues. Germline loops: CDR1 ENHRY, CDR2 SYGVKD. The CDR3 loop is CAISEGHLNGNTIYF.

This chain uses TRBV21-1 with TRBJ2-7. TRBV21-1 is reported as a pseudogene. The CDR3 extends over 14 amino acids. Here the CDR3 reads CASSKIAASYEQYF.

The CDR3 protein is CAWSVEGGRLAKNIQYF. This chain joins TRBV30 and TRBJ2-4; TCRdb's assignment of TRBD2 cannot be checked, as there is no DNA. Germline V gives CDR1 GTSNPN, CDR2 SVGIG (reference sequence). The CDR3 length is 17 residues.

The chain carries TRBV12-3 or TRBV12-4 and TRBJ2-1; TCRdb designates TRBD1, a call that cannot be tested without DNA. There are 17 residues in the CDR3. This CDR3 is CASSLRGWGQGAIEQFF.

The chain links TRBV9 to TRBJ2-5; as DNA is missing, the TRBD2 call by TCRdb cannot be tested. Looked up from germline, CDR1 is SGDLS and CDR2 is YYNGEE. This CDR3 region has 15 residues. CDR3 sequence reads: CASSVGTSKQETQYF.

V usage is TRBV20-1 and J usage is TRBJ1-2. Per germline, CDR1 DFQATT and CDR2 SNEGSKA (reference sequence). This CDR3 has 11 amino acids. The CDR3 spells CSADGNYGYTF.

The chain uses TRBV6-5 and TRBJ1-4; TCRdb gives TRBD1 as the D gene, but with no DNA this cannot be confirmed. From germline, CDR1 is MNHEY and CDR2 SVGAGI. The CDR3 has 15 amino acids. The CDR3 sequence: CASSWRTDPNEKLFF.

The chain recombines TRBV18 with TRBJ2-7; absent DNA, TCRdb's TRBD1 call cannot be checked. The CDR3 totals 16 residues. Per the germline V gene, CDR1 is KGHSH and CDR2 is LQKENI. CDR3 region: CASSPGFGGSSYEQYF. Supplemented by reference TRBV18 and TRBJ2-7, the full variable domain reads NAGVMQNPRHLVRRRGQEARLRCSPMKGHSHVYWYRQLPEEGLKFMVYLQKENIIDESGMPKERFSAEFPKEGPSILRIQQVVRGDSAAYFCASSPGFGGSSYEQYFGPGTRLTVT.

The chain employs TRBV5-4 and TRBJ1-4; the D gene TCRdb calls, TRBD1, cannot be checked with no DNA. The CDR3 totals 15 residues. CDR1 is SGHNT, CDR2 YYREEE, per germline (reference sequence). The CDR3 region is CASSHFGVGDEKLFF. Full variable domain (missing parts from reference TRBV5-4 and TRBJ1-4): ETGVTQSPTHLIKTRGQQVTLRCSSQSGHNTVSWYQQALGQGPQFIFQYYREEENGRGNFPPRFSGLQFPNYSSELNVNALELDDSALYLCASSHFGVGDEKLFFGSGTQLSVL.

The CDR3: CASSLGTGEVQPQHF. The chain combines TRBV5-1 with TRBJ1-5; TCRdb proposes TRBD1, but this gene call is untestable without DNA. Germline V gene sequence: CDR1 SGHRS, CDR2 YFSETQ. This CDR3 region has 15 residues.

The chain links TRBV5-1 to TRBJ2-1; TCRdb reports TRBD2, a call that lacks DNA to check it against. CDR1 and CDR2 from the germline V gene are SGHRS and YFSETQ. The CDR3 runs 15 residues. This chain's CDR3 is CASSLGAGVHNEQFF. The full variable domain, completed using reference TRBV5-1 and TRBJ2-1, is KAGVTQTPRYLIKTRGQQVTLSCSPISGHRSVSWYQQTPGQGLQFLFEYFSETQRNKGNFPGRFSGRQFSNSRSEMNVSTLELGDSALYLCASSLGAGVHNEQFFGPGTRLTVL.

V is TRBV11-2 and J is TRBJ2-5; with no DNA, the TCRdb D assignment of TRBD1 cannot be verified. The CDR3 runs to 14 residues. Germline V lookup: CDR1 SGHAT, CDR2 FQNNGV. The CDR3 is CASSIQGGGGTQYF.

The CDR3 protein is CASSLDLAGERGETQYF. V usage is TRBV5-1 and J usage is TRBJ2-5; TCRdb's D gene call, TRBD2, goes unchecked for lack of DNA. Germline values: CDR1 SGHRS, CDR2 YFSETQ. CDR3 length: 17 residues.

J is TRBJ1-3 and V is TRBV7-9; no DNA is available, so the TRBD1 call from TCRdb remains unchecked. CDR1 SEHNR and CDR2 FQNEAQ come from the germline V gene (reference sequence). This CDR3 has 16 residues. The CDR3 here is CASSIPVRGSENTIYF. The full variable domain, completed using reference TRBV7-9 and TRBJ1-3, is DTGVSQNPRHKITKRGQNVTFRCDPISEHNRLYWYRQTLGQGPEFLTYFQNEAQLEKSRLLSDRFSAERPKGSFSTLEIQRTEQGDSAMYLCASSIPVRGSENTIYFGEGSWLTVV.

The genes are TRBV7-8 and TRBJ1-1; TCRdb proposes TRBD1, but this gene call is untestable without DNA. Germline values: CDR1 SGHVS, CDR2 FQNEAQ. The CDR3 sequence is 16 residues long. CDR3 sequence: CASSQRDRGQNTEAFF.

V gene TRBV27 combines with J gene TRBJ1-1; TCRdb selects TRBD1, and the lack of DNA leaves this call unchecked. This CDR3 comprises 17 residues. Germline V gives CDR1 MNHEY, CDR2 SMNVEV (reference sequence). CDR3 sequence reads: CASSRQGLGYKNTEAFF.

Here the CDR3 reads CASRPDRGLLAFF. This chain links TRBV7-9 with TRBJ1-1; TCRdb returns TRBD1, unconfirmable since there is no DNA. This CDR3 contains 13 residues. Per germline, CDR1 SEHNR and CDR2 FQNEAQ (reference sequence).

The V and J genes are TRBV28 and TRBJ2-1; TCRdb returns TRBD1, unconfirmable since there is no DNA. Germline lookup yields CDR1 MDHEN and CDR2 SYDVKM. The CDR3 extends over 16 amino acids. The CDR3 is CASSLWTASSYNEQFF.

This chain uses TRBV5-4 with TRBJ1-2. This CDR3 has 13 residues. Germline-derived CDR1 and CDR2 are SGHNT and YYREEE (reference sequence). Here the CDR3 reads CASSLEATYGYTF.

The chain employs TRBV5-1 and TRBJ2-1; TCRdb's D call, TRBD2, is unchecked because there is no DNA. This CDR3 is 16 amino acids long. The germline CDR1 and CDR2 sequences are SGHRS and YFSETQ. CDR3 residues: CASSQDSGGIYNEQFF.

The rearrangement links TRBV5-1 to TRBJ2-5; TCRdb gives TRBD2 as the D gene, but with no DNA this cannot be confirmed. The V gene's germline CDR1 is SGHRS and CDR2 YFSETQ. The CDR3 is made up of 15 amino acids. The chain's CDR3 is CGSTISGSPQETQYF.

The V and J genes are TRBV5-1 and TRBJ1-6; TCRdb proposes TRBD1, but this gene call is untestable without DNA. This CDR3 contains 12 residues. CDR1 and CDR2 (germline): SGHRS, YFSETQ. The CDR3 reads CATGTGNSPLHF.

The CDR3 protein is CSASRGPDTQNF. The gene calls are TRBV20-1 and TRBJ2-3. The CDR3 consists of 12 residues. From germline, CDR1 is DFQATT and CDR2 SNEGSKA (reference sequence).

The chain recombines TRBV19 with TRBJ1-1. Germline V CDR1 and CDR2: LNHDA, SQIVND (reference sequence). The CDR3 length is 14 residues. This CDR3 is CASSIDMLNTEAFF.

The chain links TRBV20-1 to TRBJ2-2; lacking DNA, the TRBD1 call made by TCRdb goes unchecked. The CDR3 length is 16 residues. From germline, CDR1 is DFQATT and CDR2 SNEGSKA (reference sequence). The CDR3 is CSARDAGKDNTGELFF.

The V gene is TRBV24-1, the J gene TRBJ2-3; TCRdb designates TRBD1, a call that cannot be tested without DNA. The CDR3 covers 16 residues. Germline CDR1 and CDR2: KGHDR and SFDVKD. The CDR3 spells CATSDGIAPSTDTQYF.

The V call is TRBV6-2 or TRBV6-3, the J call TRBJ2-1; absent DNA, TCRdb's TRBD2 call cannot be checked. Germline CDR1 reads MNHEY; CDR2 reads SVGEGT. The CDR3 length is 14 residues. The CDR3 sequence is CASSYSLAGTEQFF.